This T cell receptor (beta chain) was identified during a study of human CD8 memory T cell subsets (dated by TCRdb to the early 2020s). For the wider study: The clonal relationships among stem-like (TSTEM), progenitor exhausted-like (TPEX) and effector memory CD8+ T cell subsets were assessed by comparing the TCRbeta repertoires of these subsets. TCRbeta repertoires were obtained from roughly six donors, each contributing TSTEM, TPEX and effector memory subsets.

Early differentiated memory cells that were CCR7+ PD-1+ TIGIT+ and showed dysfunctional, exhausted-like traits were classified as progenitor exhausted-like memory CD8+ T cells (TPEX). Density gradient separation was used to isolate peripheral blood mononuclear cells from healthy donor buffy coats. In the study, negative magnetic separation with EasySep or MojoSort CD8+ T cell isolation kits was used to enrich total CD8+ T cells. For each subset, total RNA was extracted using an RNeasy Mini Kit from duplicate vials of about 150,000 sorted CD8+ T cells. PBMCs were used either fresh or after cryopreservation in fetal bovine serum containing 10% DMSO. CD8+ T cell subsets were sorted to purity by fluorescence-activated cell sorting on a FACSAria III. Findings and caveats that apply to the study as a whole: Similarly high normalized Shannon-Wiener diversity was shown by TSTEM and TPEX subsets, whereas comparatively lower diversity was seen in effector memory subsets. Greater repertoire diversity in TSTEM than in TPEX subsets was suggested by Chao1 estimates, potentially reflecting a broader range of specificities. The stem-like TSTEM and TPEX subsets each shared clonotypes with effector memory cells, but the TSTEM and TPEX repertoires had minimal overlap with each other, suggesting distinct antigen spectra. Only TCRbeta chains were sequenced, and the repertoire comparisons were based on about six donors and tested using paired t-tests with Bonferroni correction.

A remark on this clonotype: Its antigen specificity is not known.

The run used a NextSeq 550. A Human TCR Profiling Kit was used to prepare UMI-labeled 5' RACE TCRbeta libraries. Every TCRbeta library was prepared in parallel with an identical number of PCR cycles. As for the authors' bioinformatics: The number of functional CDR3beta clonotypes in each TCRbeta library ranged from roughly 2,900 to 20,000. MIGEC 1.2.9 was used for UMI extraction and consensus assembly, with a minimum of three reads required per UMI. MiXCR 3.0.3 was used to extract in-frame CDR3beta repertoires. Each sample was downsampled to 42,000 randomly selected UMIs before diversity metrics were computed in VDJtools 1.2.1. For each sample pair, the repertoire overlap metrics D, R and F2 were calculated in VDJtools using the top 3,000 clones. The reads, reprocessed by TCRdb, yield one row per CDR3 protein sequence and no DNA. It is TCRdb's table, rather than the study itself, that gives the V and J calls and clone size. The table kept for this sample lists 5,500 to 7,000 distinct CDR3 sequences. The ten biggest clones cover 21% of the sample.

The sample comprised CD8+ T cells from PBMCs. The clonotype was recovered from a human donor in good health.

CDR3 sequence: CSAGGPSQETQYF. The chain is made from TRBV20-1 and TRBJ2-5; TCRdb's D call of TRBD1 is untestable without DNA. The germline V gene (reference sequence) specifies DFQATT as CDR1 and SNEGSKA as CDR2. The CDR3 holds 13 amino acids from the cysteine to the phenylalanine. Only the protein sequence is given.